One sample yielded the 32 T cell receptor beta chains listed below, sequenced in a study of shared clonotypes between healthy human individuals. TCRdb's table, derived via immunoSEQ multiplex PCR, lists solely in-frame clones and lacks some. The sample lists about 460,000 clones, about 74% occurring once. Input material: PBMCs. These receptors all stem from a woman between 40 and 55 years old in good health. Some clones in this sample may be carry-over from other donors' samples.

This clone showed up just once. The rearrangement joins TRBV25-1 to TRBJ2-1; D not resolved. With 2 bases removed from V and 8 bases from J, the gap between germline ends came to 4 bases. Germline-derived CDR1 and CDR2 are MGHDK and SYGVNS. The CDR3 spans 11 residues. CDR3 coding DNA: TGTGCCAGCAGTGAACTATATGAGCAGTTCTTC. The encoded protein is CASSELYEQFF.

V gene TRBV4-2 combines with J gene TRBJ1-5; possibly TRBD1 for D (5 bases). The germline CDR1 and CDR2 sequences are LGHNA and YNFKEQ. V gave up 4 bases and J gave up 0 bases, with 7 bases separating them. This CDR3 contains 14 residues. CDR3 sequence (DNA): TGTGCCAGCAGCCTACAGGTTAGCAATCAGCCCCAGCATTTT. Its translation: CASSLQVSNQPQHF.

In nucleotides, the CDR3 is TGCAGCGTTGTTTCTAGCGGGCTCTACGAGCAGTACTTC. The encoded protein is CSVVSSGLYEQYF. The chain has TRBV29-1 and TRBJ2-7; 8 nucleotides align to TRBD2. Germline V gene lookup returns CDR1 SQVTM and CDR2 ANQGSEA. Unmatched junction bases numbered 5, after V lost 4 bases and J lost 3 bases. CDR3 length: 13 residues.

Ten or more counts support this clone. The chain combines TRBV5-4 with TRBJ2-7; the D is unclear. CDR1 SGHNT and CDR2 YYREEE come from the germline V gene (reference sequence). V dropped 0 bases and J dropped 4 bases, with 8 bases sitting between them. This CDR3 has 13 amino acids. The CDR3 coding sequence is TGTGCCAGCAGCTTGGACCTCGGATACGAGCAGTACTTC. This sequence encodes CASSLDLGYEQYF.

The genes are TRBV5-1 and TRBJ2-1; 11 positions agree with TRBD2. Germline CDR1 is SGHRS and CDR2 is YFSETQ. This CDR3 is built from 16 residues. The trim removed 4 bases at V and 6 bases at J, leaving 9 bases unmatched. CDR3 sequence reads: CASSQSSGRAGNEQFF. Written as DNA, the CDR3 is TGCGCCAGCAGCCAAAGTAGCGGGAGGGCTGGCAATGAGCAGTTCTTC.

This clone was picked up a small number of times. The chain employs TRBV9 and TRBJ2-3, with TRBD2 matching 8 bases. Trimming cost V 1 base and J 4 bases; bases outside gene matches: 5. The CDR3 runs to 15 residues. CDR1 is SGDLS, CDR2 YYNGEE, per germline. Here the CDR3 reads CASSVSGGTADTQYF. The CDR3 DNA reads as TGTGCCAGCAGCGTATCGGGGGGGACTGCAGATACGCAGTATTTT. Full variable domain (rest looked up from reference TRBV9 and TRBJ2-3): DSGVTQTPKHLITATGQRVTLRCSPRSGDLSVYWYQQSLDQGLQFLIQYYNGEERAKGNILERFSAQQFPDLHSELNLSSLELGDSALYFCASSVSGGTADTQYFGPGTRLTVL.

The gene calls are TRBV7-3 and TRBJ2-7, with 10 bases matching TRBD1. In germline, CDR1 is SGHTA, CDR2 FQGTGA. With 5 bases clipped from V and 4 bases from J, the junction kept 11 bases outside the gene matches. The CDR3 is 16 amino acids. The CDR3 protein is CASSLNPGTGAYEQYF. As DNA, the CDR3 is TGTGCCAGCAGCCTAAACCCCGGGACAGGGGCTTACGAGCAGTACTTC.

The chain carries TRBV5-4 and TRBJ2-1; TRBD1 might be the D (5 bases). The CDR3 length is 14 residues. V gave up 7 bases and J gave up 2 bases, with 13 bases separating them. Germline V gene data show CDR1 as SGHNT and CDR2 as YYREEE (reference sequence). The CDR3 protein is CASLRDRTYNEQFF. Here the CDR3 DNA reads TGTGCCAGCCTCCGAGACAGAACCTACAATGAGCAGTTCTTC.

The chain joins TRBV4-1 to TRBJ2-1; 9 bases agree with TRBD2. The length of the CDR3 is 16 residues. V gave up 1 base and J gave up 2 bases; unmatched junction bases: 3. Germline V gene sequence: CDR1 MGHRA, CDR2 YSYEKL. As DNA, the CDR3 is TGCGCCAGCAGCCAAGGGACTAGCGTTACCTACAATGAGCAGTTCTTC. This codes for CASSQGTSVTYNEQFF.

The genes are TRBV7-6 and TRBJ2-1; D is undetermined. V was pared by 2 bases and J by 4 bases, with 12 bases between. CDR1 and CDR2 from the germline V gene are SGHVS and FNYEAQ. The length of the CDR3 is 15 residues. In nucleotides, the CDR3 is TGTGCCAGCAGCTTATCCGAGGCGCGATACAATGAGCAGTTCTTC. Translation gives CASSLSEARYNEQFF.

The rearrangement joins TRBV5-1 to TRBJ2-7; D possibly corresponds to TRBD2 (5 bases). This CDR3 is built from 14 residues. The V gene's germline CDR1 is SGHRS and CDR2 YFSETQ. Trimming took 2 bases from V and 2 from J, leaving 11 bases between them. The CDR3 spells CASSLVRDTYEQYF. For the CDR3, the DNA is TGCGCCAGCAGCTTAGTTCGGGATACCTACGAGCAGTACTTC.

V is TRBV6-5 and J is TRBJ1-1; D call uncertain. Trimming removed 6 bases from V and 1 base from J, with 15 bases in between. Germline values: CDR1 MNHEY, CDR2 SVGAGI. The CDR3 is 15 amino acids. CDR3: CASSSESNTNTEAFF. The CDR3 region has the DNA TGTGCCAGCAGCTCGGAAAGTAATACGAACACTGAAGCTTTCTTT.

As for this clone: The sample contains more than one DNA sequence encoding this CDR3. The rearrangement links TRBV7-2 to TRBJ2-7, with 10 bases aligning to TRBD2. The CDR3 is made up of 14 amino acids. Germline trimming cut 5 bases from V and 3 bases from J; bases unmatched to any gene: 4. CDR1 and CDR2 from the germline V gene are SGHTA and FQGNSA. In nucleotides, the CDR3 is TGTGCCAGCAGCCTAAGGACTAGCGGCTACGAGCAGTACTTC. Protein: CASSLRTSGYEQYF.

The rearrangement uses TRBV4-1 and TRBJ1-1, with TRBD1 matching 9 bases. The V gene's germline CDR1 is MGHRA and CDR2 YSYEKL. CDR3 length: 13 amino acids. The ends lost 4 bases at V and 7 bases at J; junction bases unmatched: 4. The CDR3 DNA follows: TGCGCCAGCAGCCGCGTGACAGGGGGTGAAGCTTTCTTT. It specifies CASSRVTGGEAFF.

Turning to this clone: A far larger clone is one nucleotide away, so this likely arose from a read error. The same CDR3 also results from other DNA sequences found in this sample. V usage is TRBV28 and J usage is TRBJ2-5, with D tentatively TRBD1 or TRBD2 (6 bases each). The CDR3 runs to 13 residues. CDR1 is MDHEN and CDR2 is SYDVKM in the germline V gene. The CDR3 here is CASSLRGRETQYF. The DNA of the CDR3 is TGCGCCAGCAGTTTAAGGGGGAGGGAGACCCAGTACTTC. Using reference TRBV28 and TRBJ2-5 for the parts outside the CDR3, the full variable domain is DVKVTQSSRYLVKRTGEKVFLECVQDMDHENMFWYRQDPGLGLRLIYFSYDVKMKEKGDIPEGYSVSREKKERFSLILESASTNQTSMYLCASSLRGRETQYFGPGTRLLVL.

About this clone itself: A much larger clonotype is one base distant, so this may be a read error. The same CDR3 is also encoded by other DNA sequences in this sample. This chain's CDR3 is CASSQDYPPAESYEQYF. CDR3 nucleotides: TGTGCCAGCAGCCAAGACTACCCCCCAGCGGAATCCTACGAGCAGTACTTC. The rearrangement links TRBV4-2 to TRBJ2-5, with a possible D match to TRBD2 (5 bases). The last part of the DNA fits TRBJ2-7 better; the J call may be wrong. Germline V gene lookup returns CDR1 LGHNA and CDR2 YNFKEQ. CDR3 length equals 17 residues.

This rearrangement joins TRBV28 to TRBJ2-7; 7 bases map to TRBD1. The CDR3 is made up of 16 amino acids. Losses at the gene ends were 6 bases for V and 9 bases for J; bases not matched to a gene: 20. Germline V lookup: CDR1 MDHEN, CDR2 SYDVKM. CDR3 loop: CASRPTKLGTAAGQYF. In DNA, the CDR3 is TGTGCCAGCAGACCGACTAAGTTGGGGACAGCGGCCGGGCAGTACTTC.

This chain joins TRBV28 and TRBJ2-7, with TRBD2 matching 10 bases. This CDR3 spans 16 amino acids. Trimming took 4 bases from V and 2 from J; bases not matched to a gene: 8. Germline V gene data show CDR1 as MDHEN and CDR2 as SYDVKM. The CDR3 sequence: CASSSMGLAHPYEQYF. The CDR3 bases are TGTGCCAGCAGTTCAATGGGACTAGCGCACCCCTACGAGCAGTACTTC.

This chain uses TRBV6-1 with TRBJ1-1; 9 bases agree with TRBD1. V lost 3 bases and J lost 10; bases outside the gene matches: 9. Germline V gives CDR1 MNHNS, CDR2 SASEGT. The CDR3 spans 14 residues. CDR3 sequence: CASSETGTGWGAFF. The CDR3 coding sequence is TGTGCCAGCAGTGAGACCGGGACAGGGTGGGGAGCTTTCTTT.

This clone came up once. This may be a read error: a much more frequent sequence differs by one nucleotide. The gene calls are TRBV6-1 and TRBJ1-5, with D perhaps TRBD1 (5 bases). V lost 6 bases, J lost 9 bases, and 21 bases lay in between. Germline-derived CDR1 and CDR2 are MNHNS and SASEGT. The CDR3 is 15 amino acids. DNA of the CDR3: TGTGCCAGCAGGGTTGGCATAGGGGAACGTCGGCCCCAGCATTTT. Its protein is CASRVGIGERRPQHF.

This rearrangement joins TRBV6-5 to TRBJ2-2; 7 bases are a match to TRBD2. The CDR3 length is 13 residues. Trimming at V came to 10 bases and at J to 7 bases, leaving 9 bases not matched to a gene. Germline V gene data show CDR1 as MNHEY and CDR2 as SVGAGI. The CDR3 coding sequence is TGTGCCACCTCGGGAGGCCGGAGCGGGGAGCTGTTTTTT. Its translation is CATSGGRSGELFF.

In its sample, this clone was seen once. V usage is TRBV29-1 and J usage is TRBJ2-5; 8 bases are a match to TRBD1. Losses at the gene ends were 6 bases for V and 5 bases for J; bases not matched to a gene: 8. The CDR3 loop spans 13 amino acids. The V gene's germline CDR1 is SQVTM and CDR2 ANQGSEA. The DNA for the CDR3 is TGCAGCGTAGACCCGACAGGGGTCGAGACCCAGTACTTC. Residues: CSVDPTGVETQYF.

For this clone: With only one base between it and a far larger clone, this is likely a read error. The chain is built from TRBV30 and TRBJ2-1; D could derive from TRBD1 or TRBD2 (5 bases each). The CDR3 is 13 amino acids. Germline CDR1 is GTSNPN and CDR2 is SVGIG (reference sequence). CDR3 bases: TGTGGCTGGAGTCCGGACTGGGGCAGCGAGCAGTTCTTC. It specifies CGWSPDWGSEQFF.

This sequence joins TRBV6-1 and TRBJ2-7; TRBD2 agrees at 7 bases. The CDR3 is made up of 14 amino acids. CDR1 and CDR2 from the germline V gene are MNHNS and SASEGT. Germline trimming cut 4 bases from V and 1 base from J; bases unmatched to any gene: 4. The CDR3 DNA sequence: TGTGCCAGCAGTGCGGGCGGGAGTTCCTACGAGCAGTACTTC. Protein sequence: CASSAGGSSYEQYF.

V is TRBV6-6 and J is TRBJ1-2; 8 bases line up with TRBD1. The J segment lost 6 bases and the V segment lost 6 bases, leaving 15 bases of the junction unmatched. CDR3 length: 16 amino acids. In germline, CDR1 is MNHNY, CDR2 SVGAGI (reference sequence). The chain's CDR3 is CASSLTGDSLGNGYTF. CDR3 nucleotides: TGTGCCAGCAGCTTGACAGGGGACTCCTTAGGGAATGGCTACACCTTC.

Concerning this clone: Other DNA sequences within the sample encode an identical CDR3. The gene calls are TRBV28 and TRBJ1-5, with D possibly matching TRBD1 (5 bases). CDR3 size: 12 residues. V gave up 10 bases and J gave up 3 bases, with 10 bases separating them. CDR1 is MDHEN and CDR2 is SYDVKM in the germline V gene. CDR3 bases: TGTGCCACCCAGGGCCCCAATCAGCCCCAGCATTTT. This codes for CATQGPNQPQHF.

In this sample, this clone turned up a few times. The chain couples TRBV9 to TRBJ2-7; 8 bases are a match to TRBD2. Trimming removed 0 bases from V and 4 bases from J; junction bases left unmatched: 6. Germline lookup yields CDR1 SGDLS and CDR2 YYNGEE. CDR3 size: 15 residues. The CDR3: CASSVGFLAGYEQYF. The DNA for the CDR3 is TGTGCCAGCAGCGTAGGTTTCCTAGCGGGTTACGAGCAGTACTTC. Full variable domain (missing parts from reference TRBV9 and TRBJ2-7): DSGVTQTPKHLITATGQRVTLRCSPRSGDLSVYWYQQSLDQGLQFLIQYYNGEERAKGNILERFSAQQFPDLHSELNLSSLELGDSALYFCASSVGFLAGYEQYFGPGTRLTVT.

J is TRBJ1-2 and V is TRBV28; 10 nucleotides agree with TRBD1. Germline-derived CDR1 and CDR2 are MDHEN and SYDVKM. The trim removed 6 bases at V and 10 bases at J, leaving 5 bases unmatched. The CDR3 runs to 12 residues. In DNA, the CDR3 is TGTGCCAGCAGGACGGGACAGGGGACCTACACCTTC. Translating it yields CASRTGQGTYTF.

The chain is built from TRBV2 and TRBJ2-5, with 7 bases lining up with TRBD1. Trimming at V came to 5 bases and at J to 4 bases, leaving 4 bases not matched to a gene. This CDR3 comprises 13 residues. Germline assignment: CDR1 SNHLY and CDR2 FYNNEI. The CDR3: CASSWTGSETQYF. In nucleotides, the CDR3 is TGTGCCAGCAGTTGGACAGGCTCAGAGACCCAGTACTTC.

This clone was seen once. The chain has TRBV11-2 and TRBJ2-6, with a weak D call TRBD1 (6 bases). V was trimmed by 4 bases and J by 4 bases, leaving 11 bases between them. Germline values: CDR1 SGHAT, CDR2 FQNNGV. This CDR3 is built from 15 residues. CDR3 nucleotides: TGTGCCAGCAGCTCATGGGACACCGGGGCCAACGTCCTGACTTTC. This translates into CASSSWDTGANVLTF.

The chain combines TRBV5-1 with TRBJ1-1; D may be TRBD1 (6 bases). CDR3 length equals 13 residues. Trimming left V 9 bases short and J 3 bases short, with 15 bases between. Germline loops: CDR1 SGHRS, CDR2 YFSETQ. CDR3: CATSGQPDTEAFF. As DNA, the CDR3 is TGCGCCACCTCTGGACAGCCCGACACTGAAGCTTTCTTT.

The CDR3 sequence: CASEDGFYGYTF. The CDR3 nucleotides read TGTGCCTCCGAGGACGGGTTCTATGGCTACACCTTC. The chain carries TRBV7-2 and TRBJ1-2; D not certain. CDR3 length: 12 amino acids. CDR1 is SGHTA and CDR2 is FQGNSA in the germline V gene. Trimming left V 11 bases short and J 4 bases short, with 14 bases between.